This TCR beta chain is from a study of T cell responses to AZD1222 COVID-19 vaccine. Findings and limits, study-wide: Spike-specific TCR breadth rose after two AZD1222 doses, and depth rose as well. Within unmutated variant regions lay the reported targets of nearly half of spike-specific TCRs. Females made up more of the donors, who were largely white British, and clonal diversity may have come out too low.

The V end was cut by 3 bases, the J end by 4 bases, with 13 bases between. The CDR3 contains 15 residues. Germline CDR1 and CDR2: LNHDA and SQIVND (reference sequence). Details on this clone: What it binds is not known.

The repertoire was sequenced with immunoSEQ multiplex PCR; TCRdb's copy has only in-frame clones and lacks some. The repertoire holds 120,000 to 150,000 clones, with 75% to 90% as singletons. V gene TRBV19 combines with J gene TRBJ1-5; D is possibly TRBD1 (5 bases). The specimen was peripheral blood, collected on day 0 of MenACWY control vaccination. This TCR was sampled from an adult in good health. The CDR3 reads CASSILSGKNQPQHF. The CDR3 DNA reads as TGTGCCAGTAGTATTTTGTCAGGGAAAAATCAGCCCCAGCATTTT.